Below are 3 T cell receptor beta chains sequenced from a single sample in a study of neurological immune-mediated disorders (dated by TCRdb to between 2019 and 2020). The protocol used for the library was 5' RACE. The sequencer was an Illumina HiSeq 2500. The public sequencing data were trimmed at Q25 with fastp and processed into clonotypes with MiXCR by TCRdb, which kept only in-frame beta chains. Each CDR3 protein gets just one entry, which takes the most common genes and DNA from the rows behind it. The sample yields about 28,000 distinct CDR3 sequences; 12% were counted once. The ten largest clones represent 6% to 8.5% of the sample. What was sequenced was PBMCs. The source of these receptors is a man aged 55 to 70 in good health.

This clonotype has a count of ten or more. V is TRBV12-3 or TRBV12-4 and J is TRBJ1-1; D remains ambiguous. CDR3 length: 13 amino acids. V lost 3 bases and J lost 4, with 9 bases in between. The CDR3 loop reads CASSFMGSTEAFF. The DNA for the CDR3 is TGTGCCAGCAGTTTTATGGGGAGCACTGAAGCTTTCTTT.

This clonotype was recorded at least ten times. The chain has TRBV20-1 and TRBJ2-4; 9 nucleotides match TRBD1. The V gene end was trimmed by 8 bases and the J gene end by 9 bases; junction bases not matched to a gene: 17. The CDR3 is 15 residues long. Germline lookup yields CDR1 DFQATT and CDR2 SNEGSKA (reference sequence). CDR3 sequence (DNA): TGCAGTCTCGGACAGGGGCTCTTTAGAGGTAGCATTCAGTACTTC. Translation: CSLGQGLFRGSIQYF.

As regards this clonotype: A much larger clonotype is one base distant, so this may be a read error. The chain uses TRBV6-2 or TRBV6-3 and TRBJ2-3; 9 bases fit TRBD2. The V segment lost 7 bases and the J segment 6 bases; nucleotides outside the gene matches: 11. Germline-derived CDR1 and CDR2 are MNHEY and SVGEGT. The CDR3 runs to 15 residues. The CDR3 DNA is TGTGCCAGCACCCCCCTCGCGGGGGGGGAGGATACGCAGTATTTT. Protein: CASTPLAGGEDTQYF.